The 15 T cell receptor beta chains in this list originate from one sample, sequenced in a study of identical twins. TCRdb passed the 5' RACE reads through MiXCR, listing each CDR3 protein once. Of roughly 240,000 distinct CDR3 sequences detected, roughly 7% appear once; the ten largest clones hold roughly 3.4%. A further study also used this sample, focusing on yellow fever vaccine responses in identical twins.

Sequencing was done on a sample of memory (CD45RO+) T cells sorted from blood. These TCRs come from a woman aged 18-35 years in good health.

The gene calls are TRBV5-1 and TRBJ2-5, with D possibly TRBD1 on 6 matching bases. V dropped 3 bases and J dropped 3 bases, with 9 bases sitting between them. This CDR3 is built from 13 residues. Germline loops: CDR1 SGHRS, CDR2 YFSETQ. CDR3 sequence (DNA): TGCGCCAGCAGCTCAACAGGGAAAGAGACCCAGTACTTC. Encoded protein: CASSSTGKETQYF. The whole variable domain, remainder taken from reference TRBV5-1 and TRBJ2-5, is KAGVTQTPRYLIKTRGQQVTLSCSPISGHRSVSWYQQTPGQGLQFLFEYFSETQRNKGNFPGRFSGRQFSNSRSEMNVSTLELGDSALYLCASSSTGKETQYFGPGTRLLVL.

The chain employs TRBV28 and TRBJ1-3; D is undetermined. V lost 5 bases and J 0 bases, leaving 11 bases between the germline ends. Germline CDR1 reads MDHEN; CDR2 reads SYDVKM. The length of the CDR3 is 15 residues. CDR3 protein: CASSRDGYSGNTIYF. CDR3 bases: TGTGCCAGCAGTCGCGACGGGTACTCTGGAAACACCATATATTTT.

This clonotype is a singleton in its sample. This may come from a read error, since a much larger clone is one base off. The chain uses TRBV20-1 and TRBJ2-1; 10 nucleotides align to TRBD2. V was clipped by 4 bases and J by 0 bases; unmatched bases: 6. CDR3 size: 16 residues. Germline CDR1 and CDR2: DFQATT and SNEGSKA (reference sequence). The DNA of the CDR3 is TGCAGTGCTAATCTAGCGGGGGTGATCTCCTACAATGAGCAGTTCTTC. Its translation: CSANLAGVISYNEQFF.

This clonotype was counted many times. The chain recombines TRBV28 with TRBJ1-5; D not certain. The CDR3 extends over 14 amino acids. Germline CDR1 and CDR2: MDHEN and SYDVKM. V lost 4 bases to trimming and J lost 2 bases, with 9 bases between them. DNA of the CDR3: TGTGCCAGCAGTTCAATTGGACGCAATCAGCCCCAGCATTTT. Amino acids: CASSSIGRNQPQHF.

This clonotype was seen more than once but under ten times. The chain is built from TRBV5-1 and TRBJ2-2; possible D gene TRBD1, 6 bases. Germline V CDR1 and CDR2: SGHRS, YFSETQ. The CDR3 loop spans 16 amino acids. V shed 0 bases and J shed 0 bases, with 9 bases lying between them. Written as DNA, the CDR3 is TGCGCCAGCAGCTTGGAGGGGGTTTCGAACACCGGGGAGCTGTTTTTT. This encodes CASSLEGVSNTGELFF.

This clonotype turned up a few times. This chain connects TRBV12-3 or TRBV12-4 to TRBJ1-4; D unresolved. The CDR3 is 11 residues long. V was pared by 5 bases and J by 6 bases, with 4 bases between. CDR3 coding DNA: TGTGCCAGCAGTCGCTATGAAAAACTGTTTTTT. Translation gives CASSRYEKLFF.

For this clonotype: With a much larger clone just one base away, this may be a read error. The chain joins TRBV7-9 to TRBJ2-7; possibly TRBD2 for D (6 bases). In germline, CDR1 is SEHNR, CDR2 FQNEAQ (reference sequence). Trimming removed 1 base from V and 2 bases from J, with 15 bases in between. The CDR3 loop spans 16 amino acids. CDR3 nucleotides: TGTGCCAGCAGCTTAGGTGTTGCGGGACCAGCCTACGAGCAGTACTTC. Amino acid sequence: CASSLGVAGPAYEQYF.

This clonotype was recorded many times. The chain combines TRBV5-1 with TRBJ1-2; D remains ambiguous. V was clipped by 0 bases and J by 0 bases, with 3 bases between them. The CDR3 is made up of 13 amino acids. Germline CDR1 and CDR2: SGHRS and YFSETQ. CDR3 sequence reads: CASSLAANYGYTF. For the CDR3, the DNA is TGCGCCAGCAGCTTGGCCGCTAACTATGGCTACACCTTC.

The rearrangement joins TRBV4-1 to TRBJ2-1, with D possibly TRBD2 on 5 matching bases. Looked up from germline, CDR1 is MGHRA and CDR2 is YSYEKL. The CDR3 spans 14 residues. V was trimmed by 3 bases and J by 2 bases, leaving 8 bases between them. The CDR3 spells CASSHEGTYNEQFF. The CDR3 nucleotides read TGCGCCAGCAGCCACGAGGGAACCTACAATGAGCAGTTCTTC.

This sequence joins TRBV12-5 and TRBJ2-7, with TRBD2 matching over 11 bases. Germline CDR1 and CDR2: LGHNT and FRNRAP. The junction had 3 bases not matched to a gene; V was cut back by 5 bases and J by 3 bases. The CDR3 is 14 amino acids. The CDR3, as DNA: TGTGCTAGTGGTGAAACTAGCGGGAGCTACGAGCAGTACTTC. It translates to CASGETSGSYEQYF.

By sample fraction, this clonotype is medium-sized. The V and J genes are TRBV7-9 and TRBJ2-5, with D possibly matching TRBD2 (6 bases). Germline V gene lookup returns CDR1 SEHNR and CDR2 FQNEAQ (reference sequence). The CDR3 has 11 residues. Trimming shortened V by 5 bases and J by 11 bases, and 12 bases separated the two germline ends. The CDR3 DNA sequence: TGTGCCAGCAGCCCGCGGGACCTTCAGTACTTC. It is translated as CASSPRDLQYF.

This clonotype showed up just a few times. The J gene is TRBJ1-4, the V gene TRBV12-3 or TRBV12-4; possibly TRBD1 for D (5 bases). The ends were cut back, 1 base at V and 8 bases at J, with 11 bases in the middle. The CDR3 length is 14 residues. The CDR3 is CASSLGQRGEKLFF. The CDR3 coding sequence is TGTGCCAGCAGTTTAGGACAGCGAGGGGAAAAACTGTTTTTT.

In this sample, this clonotype turned up a few times. The V and J genes are TRBV10-3 and TRBJ1-5; TRBD1 agrees at 9 bases. Germline values: CDR1 ENHRY, CDR2 SYGVKD. CDR3 length: 17 amino acids. J gave up 4 bases and V 3 bases, and 10 bases lay outside the gene matches. Here the CDR3 reads CAISETKGTGINQPQHF. In DNA, the CDR3 is TGTGCCATCAGTGAAACGAAAGGGACAGGGATAAATCAGCCCCAGCATTTT.

V usage is TRBV28 and J usage is TRBJ2-3, with TRBD2 identical over 9 bases. Germline V gives CDR1 MDHEN, CDR2 SYDVKM. The V gene end was trimmed by 5 bases and the J gene end by 4 bases; junction bases not matched to a gene: 19. The CDR3 is made up of 19 amino acids. CDR3 in amino acids: CASSLFQGGGRARADTQYF. The CDR3 nucleotides are TGTGCCAGCAGTCTCTTCCAGGGCGGCGGGAGGGCCCGGGCAGATACGCAGTATTTT.

This chain joins TRBV20-1 and TRBJ2-7; no definite D call. Germline V CDR1 and CDR2: DFQATT, SNEGSKA (reference sequence). The CDR3 sequence is 13 residues long. Deletions cut 4 bases from V and 4 bases from J, with 14 bases between. The CDR3 DNA reads TGCAGTGCTACACCTGACCGGCGGTACGAGCAGTACTTC. Residues: CSATPDRRYEQYF.